A single TCR beta chain is shown here with its context. This specimen comes from a study of blood T cell repertoires in COVID-19. Study-wide context: T cells, B-cell-depleted T cells, or PBMCs supplied cDNA or gDNA.

Only in-frame clones appear in the TCRdb table, and some are missing; sequencing was by immunoSEQ multiplex PCR. The sample shows some 66,000 clones, roughly 80% of them seen only once. With V trimmed by 4 bases and J by 4 bases, 6 bases remained unmatched. This CDR3 contains 14 residues. The V gene's germline CDR1 is SEHNR and CDR2 FQNEAQ (reference sequence). The chain has TRBV7-9 and TRBJ1-2, with 7 positions matching TRBD1. Sequencing was done on a sample of peripheral blood. The clonotype originates from a man aged 60 to 69 with acute or convalescent COVID-19. CDR3 nucleotide sequence: TGTGCCAGCAGCTCCAAAGGGGGCGTCTATGGCTACACCTTC. It is translated as CASSSKGGVYGYTF.